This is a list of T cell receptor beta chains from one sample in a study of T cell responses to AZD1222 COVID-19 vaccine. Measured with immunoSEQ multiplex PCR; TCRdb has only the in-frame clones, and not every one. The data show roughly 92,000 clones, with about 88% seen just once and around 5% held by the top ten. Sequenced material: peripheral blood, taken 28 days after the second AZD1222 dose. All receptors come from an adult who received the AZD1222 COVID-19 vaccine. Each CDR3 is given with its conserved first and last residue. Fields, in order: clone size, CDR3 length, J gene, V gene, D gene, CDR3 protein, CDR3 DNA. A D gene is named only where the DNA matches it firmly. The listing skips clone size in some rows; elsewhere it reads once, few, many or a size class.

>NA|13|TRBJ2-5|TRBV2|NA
CASNGEGRETQYF
TGTGCCAGCAACGGTGAGGGGCGGGAGACCCAGTACTTC
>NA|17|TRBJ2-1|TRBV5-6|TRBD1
CASSSLTTGSTYNEQFF
TGTGCCAGCAGCTCTTTAACGACAGGGTCTACCTACAATGAGCAGTTCTTC
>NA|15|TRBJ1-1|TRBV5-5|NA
CASSLGPTLNTEAFF
TGTGCCAGCAGCTTGGGACCAACCCTGAACACTGAAGCTTTCTTT
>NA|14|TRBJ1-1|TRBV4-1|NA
CASSTGQGNTEAFF
TGCGCCAGCAGCACGGGACAAGGGAACACTGAAGCTTTCTTT
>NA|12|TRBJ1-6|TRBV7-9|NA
CASSLWGSPLHF
TGTGCCAGCAGCCTATGGGGTTCACCCCTCCACTTT
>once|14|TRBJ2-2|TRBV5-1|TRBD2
CASKIAGNTGELFF
TGCGCCAGCAAGATAGCGGGGAACACCGGGGAGCTGTTTTTT
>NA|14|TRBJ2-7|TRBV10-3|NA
CAISESTWGNEQYF
TGTGCCATCAGTGAGTCGACGTGGGGTAACGAGCAGTACTTC
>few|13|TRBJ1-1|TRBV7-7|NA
CASSRTRNTEAFF
TGTGCCAGCAGCAGGACCCGAAACACTGAAGCTTTCTTT
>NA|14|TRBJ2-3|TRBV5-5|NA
CASSSGSGRDTQYF
TGTGCCAGCAGCAGTGGATCAGGGCGGGATACGCAGTATTTT
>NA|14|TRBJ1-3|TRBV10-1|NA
CASSGDISGNTIYF
TGCGCCAGCAGCGGAGATATCTCTGGAAACACCATATATTTT
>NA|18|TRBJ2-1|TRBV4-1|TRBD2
CASSQGRTTSGGADEQFF
TGCGCCAGCAGCCAAGGCAGAACGACTAGCGGGGGGGCGGATGAGCAGTTCTTC
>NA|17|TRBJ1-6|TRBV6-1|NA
CASSEGWVRAVDSPLHF
TGTGCCAGCAGTGAAGGGTGGGTCAGGGCGGTAGATTCACCCCTCCACTTT
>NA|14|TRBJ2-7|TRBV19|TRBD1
CASSPRQGHHEQYF
TGTGCCAGTAGTCCCCGACAGGGTCACCACGAGCAGTACTTC
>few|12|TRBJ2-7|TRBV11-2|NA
CASSLEGVEQYF
TGTGCCAGCAGCTTAGAAGGGGTCGAGCAGTACTTC
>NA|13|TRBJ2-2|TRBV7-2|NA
CASSATVTGELFF
TGTGCCAGCAGCGCGACCGTGACCGGGGAGCTGTTTTTT
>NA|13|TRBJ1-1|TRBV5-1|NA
CASKGVMNTEAFF
TGCGCCAGCAAGGGAGTTATGAACACTGAAGCTTTCTTT
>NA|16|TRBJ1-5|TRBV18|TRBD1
CASSRTGGRGHQPQHF
TGTGCCAGCTCACGGACAGGGGGTAGGGGTCATCAGCCCCAGCATTTT
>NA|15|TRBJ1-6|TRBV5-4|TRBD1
CASSHWTGGNSPLHF
TGTGCCAGCAGCCACTGGACAGGAGGGAATTCACCCCTCCACTTT
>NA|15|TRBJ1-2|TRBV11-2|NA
CASSPYSRDLDGYTF
TGTGCCAGCAGCCCCTACAGCAGGGATCTTGATGGCTACACCTTC
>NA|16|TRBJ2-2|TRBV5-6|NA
CASSLVPLLNTGELFF
TGTGCCAGCAGCTTAGTACCTCTCTTGAACACCGGGGAGCTGTTTTTT
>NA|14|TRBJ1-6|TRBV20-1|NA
CSASAGIFNSPLHF
TGCAGTGCTAGTGCAGGGATTTTTAATTCACCCCTCCACTTT
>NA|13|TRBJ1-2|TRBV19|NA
CASKERQGYGYTF
TGTGCCAGTAAGGAAAGGCAAGGCTATGGCTACACCTTC
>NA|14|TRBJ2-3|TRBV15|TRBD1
CATQPGQGLGTQYF
TGTGCCACACAACCGGGACAGGGGTTAGGTACGCAGTATTTT
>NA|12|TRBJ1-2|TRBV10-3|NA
CAISQQNYGYTF
TGTGCCATCAGTCAACAGAACTATGGCTACACCTTC
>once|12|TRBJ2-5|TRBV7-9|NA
CASSFSEETQYF
TGTGCCAGCAGCTTCTCTGAAGAGACCCAGTACTTC
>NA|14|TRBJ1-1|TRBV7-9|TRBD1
CASSLTGVYTEAFF
TGTGCCAGCAGCCTCACAGGGGTGTACACTGAAGCTTTCTTT
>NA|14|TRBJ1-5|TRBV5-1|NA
CASRIGPSNQPQHF
TGCGCCAGCAGAATCGGACCGAGCAATCAGCCCCAGCATTTT
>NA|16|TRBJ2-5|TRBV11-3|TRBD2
CASSPGTSGGQETQYF
TGTGCCAGCAGCCCTGGGACTAGCGGGGGGCAAGAGACCCAGTACTTC
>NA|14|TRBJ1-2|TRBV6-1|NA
CASSEAGTYYGYTF
TGTGCCAGCAGTGAAGCCGGGACTTACTATGGCTACACCTTC
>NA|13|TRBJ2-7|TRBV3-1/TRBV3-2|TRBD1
CASSPDRRYEQYF
TGTGCCAGCAGCCCGGACAGGCGGTACGAGCAGTACTTC
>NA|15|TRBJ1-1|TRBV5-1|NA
CASSLPAGTNTEAFF
TGCGCCAGCAGCCTCCCGGCAGGGACGAACACTGAAGCTTTCTTT
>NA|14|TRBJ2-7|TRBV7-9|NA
CASSLAGLGYEQYF
TGTGCCAGCAGCTTAGCCGGGTTAGGCTACGAGCAGTACTTC
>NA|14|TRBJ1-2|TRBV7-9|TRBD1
CASSPNRGSYGYTF
TGTGCCAGCAGCCCGAACAGGGGTTCCTATGGCTACACCTTC
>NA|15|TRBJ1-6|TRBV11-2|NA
CASSLASGGNSPLHF
TGTGCCAGCAGCTTAGCTTCTGGGGGTAATTCACCCCTCCACTTT
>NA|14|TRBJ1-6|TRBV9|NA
CASSVEESRSPLHF
TGTGCCAGCAGCGTAGAAGAGTCGAGATCACCCCTCCACTTT
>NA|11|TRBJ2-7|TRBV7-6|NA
CASSDGYEQYF
TGTGCCAGCAGCGATGGCTACGAGCAGTACTTC
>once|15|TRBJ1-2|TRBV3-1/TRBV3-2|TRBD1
CASSPGQGSRYGYTF
TGTGCCAGCAGCCCGGGACAGGGGAGTAGGTATGGCTACACCTTC
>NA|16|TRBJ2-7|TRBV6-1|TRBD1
CASSESAGQGFYEQYF
TGTGCCAGCAGTGAATCCGCGGGACAGGGATTCTACGAGCAGTACTTC
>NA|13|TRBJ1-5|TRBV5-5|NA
CASSFSSNQPQHF
TGTGCCAGCAGCTTCAGTAGCAATCAGCCCCAGCATTTT
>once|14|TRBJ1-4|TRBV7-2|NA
CASSLLGQAEKLFF
TGTGCCAGCAGCCTCCTGGGGCAGGCAGAAAAACTGTTTTTT
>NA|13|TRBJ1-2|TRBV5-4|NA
CASRWGNNYGYTF
TGTGCCAGCCGTTGGGGAAATAACTATGGCTACACCTTC
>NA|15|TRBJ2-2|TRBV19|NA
CASSTAWRNTGELFF
TGTGCCAGTAGTACCGCATGGCGTAACACCGGGGAGCTGTTTTTT
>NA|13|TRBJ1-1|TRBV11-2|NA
CASSLTGNTEAFF
TGTGCCAGCAGTTTAACAGGGAACACTGAAGCTTTCTTT
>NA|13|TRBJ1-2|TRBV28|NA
CASSLGLNYGYTF
TGTGCCAGCAGTTTGGGCCTCAACTATGGCTACACCTTC
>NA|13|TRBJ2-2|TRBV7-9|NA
CASSPWVGGELFF
TGTGCCAGCAGCCCTTGGGTGGGCGGGGAGCTGTTTTTT
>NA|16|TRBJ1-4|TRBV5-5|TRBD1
CASSSVTGVRDEKLFF
TGTGCCAGCAGCTCGGTAACAGGGGTGCGGGATGAAAAACTGTTTTTT